This T cell receptor beta chain came from a study of blood T cell repertoires in COVID-19. Background on the study: Both acute and convalescent COVID-19 samples were obtained from the United States, Italy and Spain. Sources were T cells, B-cell-depleted T cells, or PBMCs; the material itself was cDNA or gDNA.

Sequencing used immunoSEQ multiplex PCR; TCRdb keeps in-frame clones, though not all of them. The table records 200,000 to 300,000 clones, about nine tenths of them present only once. Germline V CDR1 and CDR2: SGHAT, FQNNGV. The ends lost 0 bases at V and 1 base at J; junction bases unmatched: 3. This CDR3 contains 15 residues. This clone appeared once. Individuals drawn from under 30 US areas were about 18 to 89 years old. What the recovered Cohort 3 donors had was two negative PCRs, clearance, or symptom resolution. The rearrangement joins TRBV11-2 to TRBJ2-7, with 7 positions matching TRBD1. The receptor was isolated from a middle-aged man who had recovered from COVID-19. Sample: PBMCs or T cells enriched from blood (not recorded which). CDR3 residues: CASSLDRGYSYEQYF. CDR3 nucleotides: TGTGCCAGCAGCTTAGACAGGGGGTATTCCTACGAGCAGTACTTC.